This TCR beta chain came from a study of response to subunit inactivated influenza vaccine. The germline V gene has CDR1 SQVTM and CDR2 ANQGSEA. V was clipped by 4 bases and J by 0 bases, with 8 bases between them. CDR3 length: 13 amino acids. Using its own MiXCR run on the RT-PCR reads, TCRdb lists one record per CDR3 protein. Of a few hundred thousand distinct CDR3 sequences listed, approximately 10% are singletons. This clonotype was observed a handful of times. These sequences were also reported in another study, on T cells expressing NK-cell markers. That investigation notes: cDNA encoding TCR beta was synthesized via 5'RACE template switching incorporating UMIs. The study found dominant NKG2C+ clonotypes at roughly 1.0-7.0% of CD8+ T cells in six donors. Whether expanded NKG2C+ T cell clones were HCMV-specific remained unclear.

Sequencing used PBMCs from blood, obtained on the day of vaccination. V gene TRBV29-1 combines with J gene TRBJ2-3; D gene unclear. The TCR originated in a man aged 50-59 years who received an inactivated influenza vaccine. The CDR3 nucleotides are TGCAGCGTTGCCCCGTCGAGCACAGATACGCAGTATTTT. Amino acid sequence: CSVAPSSTDTQYF.